The 10 T cell receptor beta chains listed next were all sequenced from one sample in a study of CD8+ T cells in alopecia areata. Investigators isolated RNA and reverse transcribed it into cDNA to act as the sequencing template. Here immunoSEQ multiplex PCR was the method, and the copy in TCRdb shows in-frame clones only, minus some. The table lists 90,000 to 120,000 clones, almost 60% of them singletons. The sequencing input was CD8+ T cells sorted from blood. The receptors shown here come from a human donor in good health.

This clone has only a few counts. V is TRBV7-6 and J is TRBJ1-6; perhaps TRBD1 as D (6 bases). Deletions cut 5 bases from V and 4 bases from J, with 12 bases between. The CDR3 is made up of 15 amino acids. Germline CDR1 and CDR2: SGHVS and FNYEAQ. The CDR3 DNA reads TGTGCCAGCAGCCCTGGAACAGGGTATAATTCACCCCTCCACTTT. Amino acid sequence: CASSPGTGYNSPLHF.

The rearrangement uses TRBV30 and TRBJ2-1; 10 bases are shared with TRBD2. The CDR3 runs to 15 residues. After removal of 5 bases from V and 2 bases from J, the junction contained 6 bases not matched to a gene. Germline V gene data show CDR1 as GTSNPN and CDR2 as SVGIG (reference sequence). The CDR3 spells CAWDPGLAPYNEQFF. CDR3 nucleotides: TGTGCCTGGGATCCGGGACTAGCGCCCTACAATGAGCAGTTCTTC.

The chain links TRBV7-8 to TRBJ2-7; D is uncertain. This CDR3 has 17 residues. Per the germline V gene, CDR1 is SGHVS and CDR2 is FQNEAQ. V was pared by 3 bases and J by 3 bases, with 21 bases between. The CDR3 DNA follows: TGTGCCAGCAGCTTGGAAAGCTCTGACATTTTCGGCTACGAGCAGTACTTC. Its protein is CASSLESSDIFGYEQYF. Full variable domain (rest looked up from reference TRBV7-8 and TRBJ2-7): GAGVSQSPRYKVAKRGQDVALRCDPISGHVSLFWYQQALGQGPEFLTYFQNEAQLDKSGLPSDRFFAERPEGSVSTLKIQRTQQEDSAVYLCASSLESSDIFGYEQYFGPGTRLTVT.

There are a few counts of this clone. The chain is built from TRBV11-2 and TRBJ2-4; a possible D gene is TRBD2 (5 bases). CDR1 SGHAT and CDR2 FQNNGV come from the germline V gene. The CDR3 is 15 residues long. V was pared by 4 bases and J by 7 bases, with 17 bases between. Here the CDR3 reads CASSSLSNRGNIQYF. Here the CDR3 DNA reads TGTGCCAGCAGCTCCCTCTCGAACCGAGGGAACATTCAGTACTTC. The complete variable domain, with remaining parts taken from reference TRBV11-2 and TRBJ2-4, reads EAGVAQSPRYKIIEKRQSVAFWCNPISGHATLYWYQQILGQGPKLLIQFQNNGVVDDSQLPKDRFSAERLKGVDSTLKIQPAKLEDSAVYLCASSSLSNRGNIQYFGAGTRLSVL.

This rearrangement joins TRBV27 to TRBJ1-5; D might be TRBD1 (5 bases). Trimming shortened V by 5 bases and J by 8 bases, and 13 bases separated the two germline ends. CDR1 MNHEY and CDR2 SMNVEV come from the germline V gene (reference sequence). This CDR3 region has 13 residues. CDR3 in amino acids: CASSVGAGEPQHF. CDR3 DNA sequence: TGTGCCAGCAGTGTTGGGGCCGGGGAGCCCCAGCATTTT.

This clone was seen a handful of times. The chain recombines TRBV7-8 with TRBJ2-5; D is ambiguous. CDR3 length: 14 residues. The V end was cut by 0 bases, the J end by 1 base, with 6 bases between. Germline V gene sequence: CDR1 SGHVS, CDR2 FQNEAQ. CDR3 region: CASSLARSQETQYF. CDR3 nucleotide sequence: TGTGCCAGCAGCTTAGCGCGCAGCCAAGAGACCCAGTACTTC. Drawing the rest from reference TRBV7-8 and TRBJ2-5, the complete variable domain is GAGVSQSPRYKVAKRGQDVALRCDPISGHVSLFWYQQALGQGPEFLTYFQNEAQLDKSGLPSDRFFAERPEGSVSTLKIQRTQQEDSAVYLCASSLARSQETQYFGPGTRLLVL.

The chain has TRBV5-6 and TRBJ2-5, with 9 nucleotides matching TRBD2. V gave up 0 bases and J gave up 2 bases; unmatched junction bases: 2. The CDR3 is 15 amino acids. Looked up from germline, CDR1 is SGHDT and CDR2 is YYEEEE. The CDR3 here is CASSLGLAAQETQYF. CDR3 nucleotides: TGTGCCAGCAGCTTGGGACTAGCGGCGCAAGAGACCCAGTACTTC.

This clone occurred a few times. This chain links TRBV5-1 with TRBJ2-7, with TRBD1 matching over 9 bases. Germline trimming cut 7 bases from V and 2 bases from J; bases unmatched to any gene: 4. Germline loops: CDR1 SGHRS, CDR2 YFSETQ. CDR3 length equals 13 residues. CDR3 coding DNA: TGCGCCAGCGGGACAGGGCTTACCTACGAGCAGTACTTC. This sequence encodes CASGTGLTYEQYF.

This rearrangement joins TRBV29-1 to TRBJ2-2; D may be TRBD1 (6 bases). Looked up from germline, CDR1 is SQVTM and CDR2 is ANQGSEA. The CDR3 runs to 12 residues. With 6 bases removed from V and 5 bases from J, the gap between germline ends came to 10 bases. The CDR3 DNA is TGCAGCGTGGTCACAGGGACCGGGGAGCTGTTTTTT. It is translated as CSVVTGTGELFF.

The DNA for the CDR3 is TGCAGCGTTGAAGGGGGGGGTTACACTGAAGCTTTCTTT. As protein: CSVEGGGYTEAFF. This chain links TRBV29-1 with TRBJ1-1; tentatively, D is TRBD1 (5 bases). The V end was cut by 1 base, the J end by 3 bases, with 9 bases between. This CDR3 comprises 13 residues. The germline V gene has CDR1 SQVTM and CDR2 ANQGSEA.